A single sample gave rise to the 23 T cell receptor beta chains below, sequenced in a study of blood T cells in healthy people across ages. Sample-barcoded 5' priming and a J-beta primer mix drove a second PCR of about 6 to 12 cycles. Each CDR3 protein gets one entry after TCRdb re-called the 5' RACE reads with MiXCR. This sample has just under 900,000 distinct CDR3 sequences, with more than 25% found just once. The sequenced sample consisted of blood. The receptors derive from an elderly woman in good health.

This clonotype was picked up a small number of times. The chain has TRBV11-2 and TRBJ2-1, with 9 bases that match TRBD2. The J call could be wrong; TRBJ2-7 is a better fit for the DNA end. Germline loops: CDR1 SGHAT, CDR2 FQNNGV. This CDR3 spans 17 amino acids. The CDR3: CASTRPRASGVYNEQYF. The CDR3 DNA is TGTGCCAGCACCCGACCCCGGGCTAGCGGGGTCTACAATGAGCAGTACTTC.

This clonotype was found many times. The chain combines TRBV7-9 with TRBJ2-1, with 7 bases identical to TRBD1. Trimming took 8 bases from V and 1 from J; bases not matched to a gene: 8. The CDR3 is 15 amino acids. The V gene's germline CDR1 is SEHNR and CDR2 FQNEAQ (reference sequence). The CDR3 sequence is CASGSQGKSYNEQFF. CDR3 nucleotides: TGTGCCAGCGGATCACAGGGGAAGTCCTACAATGAGCAGTTCTTC.

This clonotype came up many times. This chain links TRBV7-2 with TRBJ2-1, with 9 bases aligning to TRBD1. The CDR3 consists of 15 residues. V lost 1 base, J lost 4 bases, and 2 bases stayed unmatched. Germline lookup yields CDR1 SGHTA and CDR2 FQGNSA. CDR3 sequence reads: CASSLDRGRYNEQFF. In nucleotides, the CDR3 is TGTGCCAGCAGCTTAGACAGGGGGCGATACAATGAGCAGTTCTTC.

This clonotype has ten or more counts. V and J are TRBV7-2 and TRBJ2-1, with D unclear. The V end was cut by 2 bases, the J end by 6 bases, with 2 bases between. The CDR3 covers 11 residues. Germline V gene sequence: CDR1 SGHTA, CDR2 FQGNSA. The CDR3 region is CASSLFNEQFF. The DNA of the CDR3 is TGTGCCAGCAGCTTATTCAATGAGCAGTTCTTC.

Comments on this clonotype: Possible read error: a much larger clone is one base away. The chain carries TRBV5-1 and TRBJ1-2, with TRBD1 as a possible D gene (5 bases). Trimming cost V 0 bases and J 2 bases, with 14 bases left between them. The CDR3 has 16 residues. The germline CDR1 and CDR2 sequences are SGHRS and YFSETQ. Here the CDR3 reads CASSLERGALNYGYTF. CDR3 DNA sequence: TGCGCCAGCAGCTTGGAAAGGGGAGCTTTAAACTATGGCTACACCTTC.

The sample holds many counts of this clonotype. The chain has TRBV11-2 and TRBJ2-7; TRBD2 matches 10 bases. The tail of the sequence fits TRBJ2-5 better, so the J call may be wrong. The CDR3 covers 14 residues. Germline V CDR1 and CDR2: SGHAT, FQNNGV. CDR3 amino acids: CASSSGTSVGTQYF. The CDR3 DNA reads TGTGCCAGCAGCTCCGGGACTAGCGTTGGGACCCAGTACTTC.

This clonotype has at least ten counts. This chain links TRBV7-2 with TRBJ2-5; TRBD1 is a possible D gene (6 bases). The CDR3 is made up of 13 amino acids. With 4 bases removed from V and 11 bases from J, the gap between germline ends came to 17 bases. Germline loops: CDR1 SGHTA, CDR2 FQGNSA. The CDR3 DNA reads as TGTGCCAGCAGCTCACAGGGAGTTGGAATTCAGTACTTC. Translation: CASSSQGVGIQYF.

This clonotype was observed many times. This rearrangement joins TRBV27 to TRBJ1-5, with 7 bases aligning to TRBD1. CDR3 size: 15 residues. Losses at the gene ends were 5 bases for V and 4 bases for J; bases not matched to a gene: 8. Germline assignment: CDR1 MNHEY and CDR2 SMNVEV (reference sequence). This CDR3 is CASSPRTGLNQPQHF. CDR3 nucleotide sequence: TGTGCCAGCAGTCCTCGGACAGGCCTTAATCAGCCCCAGCATTTT.

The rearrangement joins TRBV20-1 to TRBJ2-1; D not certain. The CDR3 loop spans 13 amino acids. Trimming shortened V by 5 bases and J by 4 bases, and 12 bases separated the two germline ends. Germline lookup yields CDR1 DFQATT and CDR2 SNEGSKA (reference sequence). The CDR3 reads CSAPNIGYNEQFF. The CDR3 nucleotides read TGCAGTGCTCCGAACATAGGGTACAATGAGCAGTTCTTC.

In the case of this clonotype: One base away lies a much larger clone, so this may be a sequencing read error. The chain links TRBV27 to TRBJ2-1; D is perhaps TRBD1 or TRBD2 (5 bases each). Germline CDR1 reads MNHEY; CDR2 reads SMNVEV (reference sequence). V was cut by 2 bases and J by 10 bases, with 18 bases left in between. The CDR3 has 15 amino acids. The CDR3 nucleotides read TGTGCCAGCAGTTTAACGAGGGGTTCCCGGTACGAGCAGTTCTTC. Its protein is CASSLTRGSRYEQFF.

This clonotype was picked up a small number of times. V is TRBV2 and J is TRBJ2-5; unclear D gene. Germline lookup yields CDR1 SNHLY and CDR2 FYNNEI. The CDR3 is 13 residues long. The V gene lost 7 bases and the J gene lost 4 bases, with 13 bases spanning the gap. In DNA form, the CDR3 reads TGTGCCAGCAAACAGCCAGCCCTAGAGACCCAGTACTTC. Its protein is CASKQPALETQYF.

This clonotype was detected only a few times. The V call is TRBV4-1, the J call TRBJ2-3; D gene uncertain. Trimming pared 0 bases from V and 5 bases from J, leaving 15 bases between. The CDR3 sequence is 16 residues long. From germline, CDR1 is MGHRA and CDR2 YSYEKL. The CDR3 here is CASSQDRRSAVDTQYF. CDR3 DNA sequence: TGCGCCAGCAGCCAAGATCGGCGTTCGGCAGTAGATACGCAGTATTTT.

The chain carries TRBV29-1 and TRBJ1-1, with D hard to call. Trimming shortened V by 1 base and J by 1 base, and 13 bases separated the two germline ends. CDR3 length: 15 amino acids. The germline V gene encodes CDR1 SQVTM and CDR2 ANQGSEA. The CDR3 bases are TGCAGCGTTGAAGCGGATCGGACGGAGAACACTGAAGCTTTCTTT. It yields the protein CSVEADRTENTEAFF.

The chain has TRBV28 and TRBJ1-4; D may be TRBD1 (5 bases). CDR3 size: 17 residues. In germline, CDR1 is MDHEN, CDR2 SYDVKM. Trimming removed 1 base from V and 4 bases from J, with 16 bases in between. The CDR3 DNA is TGTGCCAGCAGTTTATCCAGATGGGGCAGATATAATGAAAAACTGTTTTTT. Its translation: CASSLSRWGRYNEKLFF.

The CDR3: CASSQDRGRGKLFF. The CDR3 nucleotides are TGTGCCAGCAGCCAGGACAGGGGGCGAGGAAAACTGTTTTTT. This chain connects TRBV11-3 to TRBJ1-4, with TRBD1 identical over 11 bases. Looked up from germline, CDR1 is SGHNT and CDR2 is YENEEA. The CDR3 is 14 residues long. Losses at the gene ends were 5 bases for V and 10 bases for J; bases not matched to a gene: 6.

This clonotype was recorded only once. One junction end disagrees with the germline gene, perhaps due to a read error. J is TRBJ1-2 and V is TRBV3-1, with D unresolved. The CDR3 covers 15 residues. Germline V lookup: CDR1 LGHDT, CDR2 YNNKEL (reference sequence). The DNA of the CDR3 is TGTGCCAGCAGCCAAGATCTTACCCTTAACCATGGCTACACCTTC. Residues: CASSQDLTLNHGYTF. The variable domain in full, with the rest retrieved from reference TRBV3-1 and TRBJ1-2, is DTAVSQTPKYLVTQMGNDKSIKCEQNLGHDTMYWYKQDSKKFLKIMFSYNNKELIINETVPNRFSPKSPDKAHLNLHINSLELGDSAVYFCASSQDLTLNHGYTFGSGTRLTVV.

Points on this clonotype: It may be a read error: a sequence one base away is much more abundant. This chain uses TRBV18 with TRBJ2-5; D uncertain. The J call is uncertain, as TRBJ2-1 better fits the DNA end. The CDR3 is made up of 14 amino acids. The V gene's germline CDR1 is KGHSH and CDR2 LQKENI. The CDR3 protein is CASSPVTLKETQFF. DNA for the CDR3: TGTGCCAGCTCACCAGTGACCCTAAAAGAGACCCAGTTCTTC.

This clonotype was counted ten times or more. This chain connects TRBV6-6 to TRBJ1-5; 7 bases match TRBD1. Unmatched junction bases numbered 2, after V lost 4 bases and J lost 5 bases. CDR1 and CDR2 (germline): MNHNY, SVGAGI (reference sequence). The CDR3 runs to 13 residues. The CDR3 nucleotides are TGTGCCAGCAGTTTAAGGGGGCATCAGCCCCAGCATTTT. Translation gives CASSLRGHQPQHF.

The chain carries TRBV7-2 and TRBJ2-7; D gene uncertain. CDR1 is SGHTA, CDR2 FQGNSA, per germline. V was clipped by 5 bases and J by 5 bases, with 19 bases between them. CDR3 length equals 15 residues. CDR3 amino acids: CASSLELYGPHEQYF. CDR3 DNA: TGTGCCAGCAGCCTGGAATTATATGGCCCGCACGAGCAGTACTTC.

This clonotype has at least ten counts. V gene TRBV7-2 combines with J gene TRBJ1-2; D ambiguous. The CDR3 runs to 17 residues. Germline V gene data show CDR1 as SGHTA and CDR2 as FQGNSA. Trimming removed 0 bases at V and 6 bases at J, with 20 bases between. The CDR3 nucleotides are TGTGCCAGCAGCTTAGCCCTTCAGTCTCCACGGCGGAATGGCTACACCTTC. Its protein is CASSLALQSPRRNGYTF.

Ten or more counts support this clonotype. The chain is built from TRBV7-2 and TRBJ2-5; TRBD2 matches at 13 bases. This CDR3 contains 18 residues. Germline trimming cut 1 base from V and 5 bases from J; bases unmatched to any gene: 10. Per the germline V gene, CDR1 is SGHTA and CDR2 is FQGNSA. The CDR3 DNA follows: TGTGCCAGCAGCTTAGACGGGACTAGCGGGGTTACCGCGGAGACCCAGTACTTC. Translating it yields CASSLDGTSGVTAETQYF. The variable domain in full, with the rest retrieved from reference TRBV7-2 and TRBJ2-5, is GAGVSQSPSNKVTEKGKDVELRCDPISGHTALYWYRQSLGQGLEFLIYFQGNSAPDKSGLPSDRFSAERTGGSVSTLTIQRTQQEDSAVYLCASSLDGTSGVTAETQYFGPGTRLLVL.

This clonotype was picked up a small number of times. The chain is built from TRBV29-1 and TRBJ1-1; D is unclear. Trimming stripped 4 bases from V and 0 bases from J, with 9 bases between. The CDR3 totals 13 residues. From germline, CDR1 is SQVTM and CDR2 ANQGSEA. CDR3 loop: CSVGMSLNTEAFF. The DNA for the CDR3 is TGCAGCGTTGGGATGAGCTTGAACACTGAAGCTTTCTTT.

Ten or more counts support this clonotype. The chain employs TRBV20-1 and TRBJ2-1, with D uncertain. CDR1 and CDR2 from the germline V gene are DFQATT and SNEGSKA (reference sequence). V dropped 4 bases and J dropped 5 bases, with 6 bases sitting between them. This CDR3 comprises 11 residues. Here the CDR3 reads CSANTDNEQFF. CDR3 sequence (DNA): TGCAGTGCTAATACTGACAATGAGCAGTTCTTC.